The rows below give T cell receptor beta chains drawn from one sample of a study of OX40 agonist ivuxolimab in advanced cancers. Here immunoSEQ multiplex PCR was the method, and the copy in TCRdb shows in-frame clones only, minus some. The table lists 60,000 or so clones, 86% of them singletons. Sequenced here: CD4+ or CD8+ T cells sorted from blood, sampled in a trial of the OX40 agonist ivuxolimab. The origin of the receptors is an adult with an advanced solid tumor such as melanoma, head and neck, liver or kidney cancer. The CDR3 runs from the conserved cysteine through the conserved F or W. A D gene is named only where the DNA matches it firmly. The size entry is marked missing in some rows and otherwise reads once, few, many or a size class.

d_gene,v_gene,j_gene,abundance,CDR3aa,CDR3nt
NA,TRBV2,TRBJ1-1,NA,CASSLRRGPNTEAFF,TGTGCCAGCAGCCTACGACGGGGTCCGAACACTGAAGCTTTCTTT
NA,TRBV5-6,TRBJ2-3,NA,CASSLVPGSTDTQYF,TGTGCCAGCAGCTTGGTGCCAGGCAGCACAGATACGCAGTATTTT
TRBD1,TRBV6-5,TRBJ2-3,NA,CASSPDRGTDTQYF,TGTGCCAGCAGCCCCGACAGGGGCACAGATACGCAGTATTTT
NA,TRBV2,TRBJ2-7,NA,CASGTETTSYEQYF,TGTGCCAGCGGGACCGAAACGACCTCCTACGAGCAGTACTTC
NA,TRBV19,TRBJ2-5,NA,CATGERETQYF,TGTGCCACAGGGGAGAGGGAGACCCAGTACTTC
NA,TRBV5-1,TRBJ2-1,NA,CASSLNWGYGYNEQFF,TGCGCCAGCAGCTTAAATTGGGGGTACGGCTACAATGAGCAGTTCTTC
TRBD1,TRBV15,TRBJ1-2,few,CATSRDFGQGDGYTF,TGTGCCACCAGCAGAGATTTCGGGCAGGGGGATGGCTACACCTTC
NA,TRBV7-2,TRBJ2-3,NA,CASSFSGAPGTDTQYF,TGTGCCAGCAGCTTCTCTGGGGCCCCGGGTACAGATACGCAGTATTTT
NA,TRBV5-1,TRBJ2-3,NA,CASSTYTTDTQYF,TGCGCCAGCAGCACCTACACTACAGATACGCAGTATTTT
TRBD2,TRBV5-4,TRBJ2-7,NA,CATRFGLAGGLDEQYF,TGTGCCACCAGATTTGGGCTAGCGGGGGGGTTGGACGAGCAGTACTTC
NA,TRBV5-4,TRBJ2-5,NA,CASSLGLGSQETQYF,TGTGCCAGCAGCTTGGGGTTGGGCAGCCAAGAGACCCAGTACTTC
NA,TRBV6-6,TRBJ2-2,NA,CASEGSVAGELFF,TGTGCCAGCGAAGGGTCCGTGGCCGGGGAGCTGTTTTTT
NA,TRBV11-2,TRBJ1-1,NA,CASSANLGGEAFF,TGTGCCAGCAGCGCCAATCTGGGGGGTGAAGCTTTCTTT
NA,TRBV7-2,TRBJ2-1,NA,CASSLGFNEQFF,TGTGCCAGCAGCTTAGGATTCAATGAGCAGTTCTTC
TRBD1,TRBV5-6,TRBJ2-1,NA,CASSLARWTGVWDEQFF,TGTGCCAGCAGCCTTGCGAGGTGGACAGGGGTTTGGGATGAGCAGTTCTTC
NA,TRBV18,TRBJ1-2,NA,CASSPPGGGSNYGYTF,TGTGCCAGCTCACCACCAGGAGGGGGAAGTAACTATGGCTACACCTTC
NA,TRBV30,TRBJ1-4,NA,CACVDVPNYEGGNKVF,TGTGCCTGTGTCGATGTTCCGAACTACGAGGGGGGGAACAAGGTTTTT
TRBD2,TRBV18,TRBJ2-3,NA,CASSASSGGSPDTQYF,TGTGCCAGCTCCGCTTCTAGCGGGGGGTCCCCAGATACGCAGTATTTT
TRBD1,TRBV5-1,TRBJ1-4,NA,CASSSTGQSYEKLFF,TGCGCCAGCAGCTCAACGGGACAGTCGTATGAAAAACTGTTTTTT
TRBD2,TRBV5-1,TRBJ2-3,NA,CASSSRRTSGGAGTDTQYF,TGCGCCAGCAGCTCCCGGAGGACTAGCGGGGGGGCCGGGACAGATACGCAGTATTTT
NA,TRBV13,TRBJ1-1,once,CASSNVLGINTEAFF,TGTGCCAGCAGCAACGTCCTGGGCATCAACACTGAAGCTTTCTTT
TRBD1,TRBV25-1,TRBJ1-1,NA,CASSETTGATEAFF,TGTGCCAGCAGTGAGACAACAGGGGCAACTGAAGCTTTCTTT
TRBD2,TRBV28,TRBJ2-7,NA,CATTRPTGGSYEQYF,TGTGCCACCACTCGACCAACGGGAGGCTCCTACGAGCAGTACTTC
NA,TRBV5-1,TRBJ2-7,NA,CASSLEGGAVLYEQYF,TGCGCCAGCAGCTTGGAAGGCGGGGCAGTCCTCTACGAGCAGTACTTC
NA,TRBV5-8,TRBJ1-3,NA,CASSFRRPGNTIYF,TGTGCCAGCAGTTTCCGGAGGCCTGGAAACACCATATATTTT
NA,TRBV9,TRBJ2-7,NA,CASSVRDPPGVEQYF,TGTGCCAGCAGCGTCCGGGACCCCCCTGGGGTCGAGCAGTACTTC
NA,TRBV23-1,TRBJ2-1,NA,CASGHNEQFF,TGCGCCAGCGGCCACAATGAGCAGTTCTTC
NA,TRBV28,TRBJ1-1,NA,CASSLLHIQGTFF,TGTGCCAGCAGTTTACTACACATACAGGGCACTTTCTTT
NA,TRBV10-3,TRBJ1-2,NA,CAISDGEVYTF,TGTGCCATCAGCGACGGGGAGGTCTACACCTTC
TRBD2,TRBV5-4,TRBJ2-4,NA,CASSFGGGSNIQYF,TGTGCCAGCAGCTTTGGGGGAGGGTCGAACATTCAGTACTTC
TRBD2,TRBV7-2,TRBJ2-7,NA,CASSIAGDPSYEQYF,TGTGCCAGCAGCATAGCGGGGGACCCTTCCTACGAGCAGTACTTC
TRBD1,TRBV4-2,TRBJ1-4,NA,CASSTRQGANEKLFF,TGTGCCAGCAGCACCCGACAGGGGGCTAATGAAAAACTGTTTTTT
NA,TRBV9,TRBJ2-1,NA,CASSSIPGGYNEQFF,TGTGCCAGCAGCTCGATCCCCGGTGGCTACAATGAGCAGTTCTTC
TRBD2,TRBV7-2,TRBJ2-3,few,CASSPGTSSSTDTQYF,TGTGCCAGCAGCCCCGGGACTAGCTCTAGCACAGATACGCAGTATTTT
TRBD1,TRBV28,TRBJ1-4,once,CASSSGDRQEKLFF,TGTGCCAGCAGTTCCGGGGACAGACAGGAAAAACTGTTTTTT
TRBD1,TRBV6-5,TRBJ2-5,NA,CASSYGTGQETQYF,TGTGCCAGCAGTTACGGGACAGGGCAAGAGACCCAGTACTTC
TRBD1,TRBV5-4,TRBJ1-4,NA,CASRKTGGDEKLFF,TGTGCCAGCAGAAAGACAGGGGGTGATGAAAAACTGTTTTTT
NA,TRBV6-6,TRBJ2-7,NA,CASRGDSEQYF,TGTGCCAGCAGGGGGGACTCCGAGCAGTACTTC
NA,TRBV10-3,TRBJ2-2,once,CAISEGGKNTGELFF,TGTGCCATCAGTGAAGGCGGGAAGAACACCGGGGAGCTGTTTTTT
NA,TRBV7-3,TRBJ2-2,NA,CASSLQGWNTGELFF,TGTGCCAGCAGCTTACAGGGGTGGAACACCGGGGAGCTGTTTTTT
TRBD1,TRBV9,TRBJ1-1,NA,CASSVANIGQGPSEAFF,TGTGCCAGCAGCGTAGCAAATATTGGACAGGGACCGTCTGAAGCTTTCTTT
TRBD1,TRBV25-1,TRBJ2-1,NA,CASSDQDRGLYNEQFF,TGTGCCAGCAGTGACCAGGACAGGGGCCTTTACAATGAGCAGTTCTTC
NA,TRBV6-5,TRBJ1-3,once,CASTLGGTGNTIYF,TGTGCCAGCACCCTAGGGGGGACTGGAAACACCATATATTTT
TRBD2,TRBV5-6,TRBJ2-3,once,CASSLGLAVSTDTQYF,TGTGCCAGCAGCCTGGGACTAGCGGTGAGCACAGATACGCAGTATTTT
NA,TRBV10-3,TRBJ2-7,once,CAISESRTVQYF,TGTGCCATCAGTGAGTCTAGGACAGTGCAGTACTTC
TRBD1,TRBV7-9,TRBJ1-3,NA,CAHGWDSMGNTIYF,TGTGCCCACGGATGGGACAGCATGGGAAACACCATATATTTT
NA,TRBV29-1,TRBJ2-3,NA,CSVSGTPFTDTQYF,TGCAGCGTTTCCGGGACACCCTTCACAGATACGCAGTATTTT
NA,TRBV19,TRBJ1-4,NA,CASSRGLPTNEKLFF,TGTGCCAGTAGTAGGGGTCTTCCAACTAATGAAAAACTGTTTTTT